Given below is one T cell receptor (beta chain) in context. The data belong to a study of CD8 T cells in Susac syndrome. RNA totalling roughly 0.45 to 1 ug underwent reverse transcription with random hexamers. MiXCR, applied by TCRdb to the immunoSEQ multiplex PCR reads, yields one record per CDR3 protein. The sample lists some 150,000 distinct CDR3 sequences, about 95% occurring once. Sequences were obtained from CD4+ T cells from PBMCs. The receptor was isolated from a human donor with Susac syndrome.

DNA of the CDR3: TGCAGTGCTTCAGATGATACGCAGTATTTT. Translated: CSASDDTQYF. The chain carries TRBV20-1 and TRBJ2-3; D gene uncertain. CDR1 and CDR2 (germline): DFQATT, SNEGSKA (reference sequence). The CDR3 contains 10 residues. With 5 bases removed from V and 6 bases from J, the gap between germline ends came to 6 bases.